The present TCR beta chain was sequenced within a study of spatial heterogeneity in lung cancer. MiXCR was run by TCRdb on the 5' RACE reads, yielding one entry per CDR3 protein. The data show around 26,000 distinct CDR3 sequences, with about 7% seen just once and 14% held by the top ten. This clonotype has at least ten counts. The time point: sample taken at primary tumor resection. The junction had 8 bases not matched to a gene; V was cut back by 0 bases and J by 6 bases. The CDR3 is 16 amino acids. Germline values: CDR1 SGDLS, CDR2 YYNGEE. The TCR was taken from a male donor with early-stage non-small cell lung cancer. Sequenced material: PBMCs, taken at surgery. The chain is built from TRBV9 and TRBJ2-1; TRBD2 agrees at 8 bases. CDR3 sequence: CASSVEGLAGINEQFF. CDR3 nucleotides: TGTGCCAGCAGCGTAGAAGGCCTAGCGGGCATCAATGAGCAGTTCTTC.